This T cell receptor (beta chain) emerged from a study of T cells in narcolepsy. Germline loops: CDR1 LNHDA, CDR2 SQIVND (reference sequence). Trimming removed 3 bases from V and 10 bases from J, with 15 bases in between. The CDR3 spans 13 residues. Sequenced by immunoSEQ multiplex PCR; TCRdb stores in-frame clones only, minus some. Of some 30,000 clones detected, around 87% appear once; the ten largest clones hold around 1%. The TCR comes from a human donor in good health. V gene TRBV19 combines with J gene TRBJ2-5; D is unclear. The sample taken for sequencing was memory (CD45RA-) CD4+ T cells from blood. The chain's CDR3 is CASSMRRFGDQYF. As DNA, the CDR3 is TGTGCCAGTAGTATGCGGCGGTTTGGTGACCAGTACTTC.